This entry features one T cell receptor (beta chain) sequence. The antigen remains undetermined. This record belongs to a study of blood T cells in healthy people across ages. Points from the study as a whole: A roughly linear fall in TCR beta diversity per million T cells was seen with increasing age.

The donors, aged about 6 to 90, were healthy Caucasians from Russia. Drawing of peripheral blood yielded 7.5 to 10 milliliters from each donor. The use of a sample-barcoded 5' primer and a J-beta primer mix characterized a second PCR of about 6 to 11 cycles. TCRdb re-derived calls from the 5' RACE reads in MiXCR, one entry per CDR3 protein. Here the sample spans roughly 800,000 distinct CDR3 sequences, nearly 60% being singletons. V lost 3 bases and J 4 bases, leaving 16 bases between the germline ends. CDR3 length: 17 amino acids. This TCR came from a man in his thirties or forties in good health. The sample was blood. The rearrangement joins TRBV12-3 or TRBV12-4 to TRBJ2-6, with a weak D call TRBD2 (6 bases). The CDR3: CASSLEGHGSGANVLTF. Here the CDR3 DNA reads TGTGCCAGCAGTTTGGAGGGCCACGGGTCCGGGGCCAACGTCCTGACTTTC.